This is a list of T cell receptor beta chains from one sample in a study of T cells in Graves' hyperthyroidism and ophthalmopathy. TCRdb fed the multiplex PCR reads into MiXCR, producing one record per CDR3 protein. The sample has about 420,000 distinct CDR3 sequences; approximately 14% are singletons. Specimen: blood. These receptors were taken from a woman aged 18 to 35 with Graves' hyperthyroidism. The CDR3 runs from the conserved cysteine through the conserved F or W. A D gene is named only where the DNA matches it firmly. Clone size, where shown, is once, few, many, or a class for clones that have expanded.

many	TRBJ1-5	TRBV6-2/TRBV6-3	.	TGTGCCAGCAGCAATCTCCAGGGGCGCGAACCCAATCAGCCCCAGCATTTT	CASSNLQGREPNQPQHF
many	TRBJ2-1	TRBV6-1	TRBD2	TGTGCCAGCAAGGGACTAGCGGGATGGAAGGCTGATGAGCAGTTCTTC	CASKGLAGWKADEQFF
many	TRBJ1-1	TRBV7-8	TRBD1	TGTGCCAGCAGCTGGGACAGGATGAACACTGAAGCTTTCTTT	CASSWDRMNTEAFF
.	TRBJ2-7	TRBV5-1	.	TGCGCCAGCAGCTTTGAACTAGCTAGCGAGCAGTACTTC	CASSFELASEQYF
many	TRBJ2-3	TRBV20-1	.	TGCAGTGCTAGAGCCCCTACGGGGGATACGCAGTATTTT	CSARAPTGDTQYF
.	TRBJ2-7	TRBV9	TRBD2	TGTGCCAGCAGCGTCACTAGCGGGAGTAACAACGAGCAGTACTTC	CASSVTSGSNNEQYF
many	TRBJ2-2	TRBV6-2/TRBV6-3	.	TGTGCCAGCAGTTCCCTATCGCCCAGGGGATCCGGGGAGCTGTTTTTT	CASSSLSPRGSGELFF
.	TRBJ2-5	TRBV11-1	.	TGTGCCAGCAGCCTCGGGGACATCCAAGAGACCCAGTACTTC	CASSLGDIQETQYF
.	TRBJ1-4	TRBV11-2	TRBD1	TGTGCCAGCAGCCTCAGACAGGGCGAGCGGGAAAAACTGTTTTTT	CASSLRQGEREKLFF
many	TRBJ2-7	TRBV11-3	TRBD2	TGTGCCAGCAGCCTACTGACTAGCGCGGGCTACGAGCAGTACTTC	CASSLLTSAGYEQYF
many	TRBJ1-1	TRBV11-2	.	TGTGCCAGCAGCTTTGCTCTCCTCGACACTCCCATGAACACTGAAGCTTTCTTT	CASSFALLDTPMNTEAFF
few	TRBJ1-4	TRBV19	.	TGTGCCAGTAGTATCTGGCGGGAAAAACTGTTTTTT	CASSIWREKLFF
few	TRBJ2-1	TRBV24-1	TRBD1	TGTGCCACCAGTGATTCGAGACAGGGTGCCTACAATGAGCAGTTCTTC	CATSDSRQGAYNEQFF
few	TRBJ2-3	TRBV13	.	TGTGCCAGCAGGACAAGACAGGTCACAGATACGCAGTATTTT	CASRTRQVTDTQYF
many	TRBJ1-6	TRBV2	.	TGTGCCAGCAGTGTAGAGGGGAATAATAATTCACCCCTCCACTTT	CASSVEGNNNSPLHF
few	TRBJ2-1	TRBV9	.	TGTGCCAGCAGCGTAGCGGGCGGGAATGAGCAGTTCTTC	CASSVAGGNEQFF
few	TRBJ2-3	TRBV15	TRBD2	TGTGCCACCAGCAGTGCTCCGGGGCGGGGGATCACAGATACGCAGTATTTT	CATSSAPGRGITDTQYF
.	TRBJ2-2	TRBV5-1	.	TGCGCCAGCAGCTTGGAGCAGACGAACACCGGGGAGCTGTTTTTT	CASSLEQTNTGELFF
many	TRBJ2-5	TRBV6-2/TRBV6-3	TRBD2	TGTGCCAGCAGTTATACGGGACTAGCGGGAGAGACCCAGTACTTC	CASSYTGLAGETQYF
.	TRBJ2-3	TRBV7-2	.	TGTGCCAGCAGCTCCGGACTATCGGCGGGCATAGATACGCAGTATTTT	CASSSGLSAGIDTQYF
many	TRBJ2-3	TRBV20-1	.	TGCAGTAACCTGACCCCTTGGAGCACAGATACGCAGTATTTT	CSNLTPWSTDTQYF
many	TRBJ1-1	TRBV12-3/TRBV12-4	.	TGTGCCAGCGGGAAGAAAGGCCATCTGGAGGCTTTCTTT	CASGKKGHLEAFF
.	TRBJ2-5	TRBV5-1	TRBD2	TGCGCCAGCAGCCTTCTATCGGGGGGAGAGACCCAGTACTTC	CASSLLSGGETQYF
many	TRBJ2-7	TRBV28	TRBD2	TGTGCCAGCAGTTTAATGCGTTGGGGGCTAGCGGGAGGGCAATCCTACGAGCAGTACTTC	CASSLMRWGLAGGQSYEQYF
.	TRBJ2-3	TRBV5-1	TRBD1	TGCGCCAGCTCTACCACAGGGGCAGATACGCAGTATTTT	CASSTTGADTQYF
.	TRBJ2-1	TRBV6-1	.	TGTGCCAGCAAAAGACAGGGAGGCAATGAGCAGTTCTTC	CASKRQGGNEQFF
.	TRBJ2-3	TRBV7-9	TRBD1	TGTGCCAGCAGCTTAACGGCCCGGGGGACAGGGGGTACAGATACGCAGTATTTT	CASSLTARGTGGTDTQYF
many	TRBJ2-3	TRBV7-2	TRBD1	TGTGCCAGCAGCCCGGACGGACAGGGATTCACAGATACGCAGTATTTT	CASSPDGQGFTDTQYF
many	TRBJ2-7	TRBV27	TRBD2	TGTGCCAGCAGTTCTCTAGGGACTAGCGGGTCCTACGAGCAGTACTTC	CASSSLGTSGSYEQYF
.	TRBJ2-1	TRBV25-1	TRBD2	TGTGCCAGCAGTGACTGGACTAGCGGGACCTACAATGAGCAGTTCTTC	CASSDWTSGTYNEQFF
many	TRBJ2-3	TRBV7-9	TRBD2	TGTGCCAGCAGCTTAACTAGCGGGATCACAGATACGCAGTATTTT	CASSLTSGITDTQYF
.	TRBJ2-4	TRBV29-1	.	TGCAGCGCCATCCCCGGCGGCAAAAACATTCAGTACTTC	CSAIPGGKNIQYF
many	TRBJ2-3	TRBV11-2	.	TGTGCCAGCAGCTCGGTGGGGGGCCTCGGCACAGATACGCAGTATTTT	CASSSVGGLGTDTQYF
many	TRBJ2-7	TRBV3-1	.	TGTGCCAGCAGCCAAGATTTAGGCGTAATCGAGCAGTACTTC	CASSQDLGVIEQYF
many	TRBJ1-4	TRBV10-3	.	TGTGCCACCTGTCGTGCAACTAATGAAAAACTGTTTTTT	CATCRATNEKLFF